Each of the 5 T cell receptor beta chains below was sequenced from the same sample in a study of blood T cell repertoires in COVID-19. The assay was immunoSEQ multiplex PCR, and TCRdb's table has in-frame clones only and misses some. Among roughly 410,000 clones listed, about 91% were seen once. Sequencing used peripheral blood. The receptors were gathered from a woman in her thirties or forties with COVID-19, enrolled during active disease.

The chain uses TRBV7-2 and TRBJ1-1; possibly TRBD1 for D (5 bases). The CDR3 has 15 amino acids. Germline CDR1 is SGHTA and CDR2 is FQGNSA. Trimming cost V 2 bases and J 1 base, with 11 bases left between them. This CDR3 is CASSLLVQGNTEAFF. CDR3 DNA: TGTGCCAGCAGCTTATTAGTCCAGGGGAACACTGAAGCTTTCTTT. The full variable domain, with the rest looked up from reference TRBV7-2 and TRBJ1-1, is GAGVSQSPSNKVTEKGKDVELRCDPISGHTALYWYRQSLGQGLEFLIYFQGNSAPDKSGLPSDRFSAERTGGSVSTLTIQRTQQEDSAVYLCASSLLVQGNTEAFFGQGTRLTVV.

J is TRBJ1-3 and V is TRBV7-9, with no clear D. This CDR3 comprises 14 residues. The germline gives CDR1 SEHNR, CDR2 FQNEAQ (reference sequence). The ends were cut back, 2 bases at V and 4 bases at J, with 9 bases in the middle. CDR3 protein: CASSLRRVGNTIYF. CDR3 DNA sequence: TGTGCCAGCAGCTTACGCCGGGTCGGAAACACCATATATTTT. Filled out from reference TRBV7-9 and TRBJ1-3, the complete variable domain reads DTGVSQNPRHKITKRGQNVTFRCDPISEHNRLYWYRQTLGQGPEFLTYFQNEAQLEKSRLLSDRFSAERPKGSFSTLEIQRTEQGDSAMYLCASSLRRVGNTIYFGEGSWLTVV.

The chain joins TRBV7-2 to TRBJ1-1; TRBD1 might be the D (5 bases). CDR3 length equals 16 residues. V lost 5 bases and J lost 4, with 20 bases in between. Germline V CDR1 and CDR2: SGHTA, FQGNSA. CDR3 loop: CASSHIRGAGGTEAFF. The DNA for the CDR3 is TGTGCCAGCAGCCATATACGTGGGGCCGGGGGCACTGAAGCTTTCTTT.

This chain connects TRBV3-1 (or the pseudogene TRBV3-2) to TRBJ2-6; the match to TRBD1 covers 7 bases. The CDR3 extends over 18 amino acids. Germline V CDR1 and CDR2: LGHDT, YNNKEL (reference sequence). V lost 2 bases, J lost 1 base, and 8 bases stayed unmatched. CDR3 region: CASSQNRETGSGANVLTF. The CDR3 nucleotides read TGTGCCAGCAGCCAAAATAGGGAGACAGGGTCTGGGGCCAACGTCCTGACTTTC.

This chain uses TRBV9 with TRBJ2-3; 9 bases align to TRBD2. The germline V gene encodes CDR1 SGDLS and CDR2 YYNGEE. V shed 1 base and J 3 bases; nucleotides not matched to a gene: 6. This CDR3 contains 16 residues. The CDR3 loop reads CASSVLAGGLTDTQYF. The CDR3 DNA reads TGTGCCAGCAGCGTATTGGCGGGGGGGCTTACAGATACGCAGTATTTT.